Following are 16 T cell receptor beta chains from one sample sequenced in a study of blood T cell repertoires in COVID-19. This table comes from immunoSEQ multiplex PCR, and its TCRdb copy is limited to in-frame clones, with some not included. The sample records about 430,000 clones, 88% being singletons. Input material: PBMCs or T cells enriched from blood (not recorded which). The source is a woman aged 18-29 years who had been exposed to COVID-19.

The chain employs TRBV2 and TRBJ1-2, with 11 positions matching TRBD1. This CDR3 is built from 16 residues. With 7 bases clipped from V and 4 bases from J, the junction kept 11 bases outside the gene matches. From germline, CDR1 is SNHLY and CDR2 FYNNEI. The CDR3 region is CASIRWGDRGFYGYTF. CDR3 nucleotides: TGTGCCAGCATCCGTTGGGGGGACAGGGGGTTCTATGGCTACACCTTC.

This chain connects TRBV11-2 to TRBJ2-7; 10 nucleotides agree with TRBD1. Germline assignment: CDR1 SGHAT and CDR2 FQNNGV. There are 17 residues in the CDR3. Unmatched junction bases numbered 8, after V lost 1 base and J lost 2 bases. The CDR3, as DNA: TGTGCCAGCAGCTTAGTATGGCGAGGACAGGGGGCCTACGAGCAGTACTTC. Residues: CASSLVWRGQGAYEQYF.

The CDR3 protein is CASSLSTYYEQYF. The CDR3 DNA follows: TGTGCCAGCAGTTTATCGACTTACTACGAGCAGTACTTC. The chain combines TRBV27 with TRBJ2-7; D is ambiguous. V was pared by 0 bases and J by 3 bases, with 6 bases between. The CDR3 covers 13 residues. Germline CDR1 MNHEY, CDR2 SMNVEV (reference sequence).

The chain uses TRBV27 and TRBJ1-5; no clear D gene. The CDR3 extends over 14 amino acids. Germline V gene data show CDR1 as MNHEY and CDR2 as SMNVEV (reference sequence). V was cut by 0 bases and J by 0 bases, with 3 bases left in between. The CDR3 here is CASSLSYSNQPQHF. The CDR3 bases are TGTGCCAGCAGTTTATCCTATAGCAATCAGCCCCAGCATTTT.

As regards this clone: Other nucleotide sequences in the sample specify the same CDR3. The CDR3 DNA is TGTGCCAGTAGTACAGGTAGGGGAGGGACTGAAGCTTTCTTT. The encoded protein is CASSTGRGGTEAFF. The J gene is TRBJ1-1, the V gene TRBV19; the D gene is possibly TRBD1 (5 bases). V was shortened by 4 bases and J by 5 bases, with 14 bases between the two germline ends. The germline V gene encodes CDR1 LNHDA and CDR2 SQIVND (reference sequence). The CDR3 runs to 14 residues.

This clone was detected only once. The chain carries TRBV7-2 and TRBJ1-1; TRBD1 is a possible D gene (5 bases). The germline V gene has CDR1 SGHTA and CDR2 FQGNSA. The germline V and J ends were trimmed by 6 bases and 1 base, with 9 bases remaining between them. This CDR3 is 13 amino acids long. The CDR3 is CASSTQENTEAFF. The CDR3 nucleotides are TGTGCCAGCAGTACACAGGAGAACACTGAAGCTTTCTTT.

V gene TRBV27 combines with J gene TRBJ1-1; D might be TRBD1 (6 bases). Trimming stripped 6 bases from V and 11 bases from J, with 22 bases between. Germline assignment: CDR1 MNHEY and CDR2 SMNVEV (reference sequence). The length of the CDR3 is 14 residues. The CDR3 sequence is CASRAIGTFTGAFF. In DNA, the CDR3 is TGTGCCAGCAGGGCTATCGGGACATTCACGGGGGCTTTCTTT.

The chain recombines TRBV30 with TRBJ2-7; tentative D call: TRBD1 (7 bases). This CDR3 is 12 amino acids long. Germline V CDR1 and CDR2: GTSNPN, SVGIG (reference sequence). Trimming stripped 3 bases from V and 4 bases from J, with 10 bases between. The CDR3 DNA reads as TGTGCCTGGAGGACAGGGACTTACGAGCAGTACTTC. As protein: CAWRTGTYEQYF.

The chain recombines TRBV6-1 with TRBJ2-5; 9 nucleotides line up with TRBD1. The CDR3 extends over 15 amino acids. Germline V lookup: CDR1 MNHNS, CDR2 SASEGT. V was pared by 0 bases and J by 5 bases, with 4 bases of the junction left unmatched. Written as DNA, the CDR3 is TGTGCCAGCAGTGAAGCGCACAGGGGGCGGGAGACCCAGTACTTC. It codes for CASSEAHRGRETQYF.

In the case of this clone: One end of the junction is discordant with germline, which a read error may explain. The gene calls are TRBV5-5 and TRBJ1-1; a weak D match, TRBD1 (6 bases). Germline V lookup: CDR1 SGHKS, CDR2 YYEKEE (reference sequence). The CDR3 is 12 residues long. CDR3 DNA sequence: TGTGCCAGCAGCTTGCCATCCGGGGACAAAACCTTT. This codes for CASSLPSGDKTF. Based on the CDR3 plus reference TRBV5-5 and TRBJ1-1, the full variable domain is DAGVTQSPTHLIKTRGQQVTLRCSPISGHKSVSWYQQVLGQGPQFIFQYYEKEERGRGNFPDRFSARQFPNYSSELNVNALLLGDSALYLCASSLPSGDKTFGQGTRLTVV.

The CDR3 loop reads CASAGTGLTYEQYF. As DNA, the CDR3 is TGTGCCAGCGCGGGGACAGGGCTCACCTACGAGCAGTACTTC. This chain joins TRBV19 and TRBJ2-7; TRBD1 aligns across 9 bases. The CDR3 runs to 14 residues. V lost 9 bases, J lost 2 bases, and 8 bases stayed unmatched. Germline V CDR1 and CDR2: LNHDA, SQIVND (reference sequence).

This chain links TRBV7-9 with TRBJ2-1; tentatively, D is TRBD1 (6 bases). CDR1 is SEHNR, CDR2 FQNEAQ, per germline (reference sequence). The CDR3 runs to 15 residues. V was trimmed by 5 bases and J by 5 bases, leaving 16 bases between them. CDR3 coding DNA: TGTGCCAGCAGCCGGATGGGACACGCCAACAATGAGCAGTTCTTC. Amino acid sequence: CASSRMGHANNEQFF.

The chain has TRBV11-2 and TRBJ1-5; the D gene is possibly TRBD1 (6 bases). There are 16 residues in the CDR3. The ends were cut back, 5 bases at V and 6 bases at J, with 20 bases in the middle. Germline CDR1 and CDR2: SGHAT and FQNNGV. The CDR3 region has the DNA TGTGCCAGCAGCCCCTATGCGGGGGGCGCCGGTCAGCCCCAGCATTTT. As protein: CASSPYAGGAGQPQHF.

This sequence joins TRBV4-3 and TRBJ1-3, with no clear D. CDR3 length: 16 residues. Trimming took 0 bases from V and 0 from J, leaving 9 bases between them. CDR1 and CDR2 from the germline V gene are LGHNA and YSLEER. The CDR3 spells CASSQDKRSSGNTIYF. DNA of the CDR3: TGCGCCAGCAGCCAAGATAAACGGAGCTCTGGAAACACCATATATTTT.

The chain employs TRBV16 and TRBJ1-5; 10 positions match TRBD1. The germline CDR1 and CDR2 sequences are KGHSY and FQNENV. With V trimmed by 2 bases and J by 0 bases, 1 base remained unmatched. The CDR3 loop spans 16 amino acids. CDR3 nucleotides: TGTGCCAGCAGCCAAGGACAGGGGGGTAGCAATCAGCCCCAGCATTTT. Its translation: CASSQGQGGSNQPQHF.

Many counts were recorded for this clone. The CDR3, as DNA: TGTGCCAGCGAACGGACAGGGAAGATCGTTACGCAGTTCTTC. Translating it yields CASERTGKIVTQFF. This chain links TRBV13 with TRBJ2-1; 8 nucleotides align to TRBD1. This CDR3 is built from 14 residues. J was trimmed by 12 bases and V by 8 bases; bases with no gene match: 15. Germline V gene sequence: CDR1 PRHDT, CDR2 FYEKMQ (reference sequence).